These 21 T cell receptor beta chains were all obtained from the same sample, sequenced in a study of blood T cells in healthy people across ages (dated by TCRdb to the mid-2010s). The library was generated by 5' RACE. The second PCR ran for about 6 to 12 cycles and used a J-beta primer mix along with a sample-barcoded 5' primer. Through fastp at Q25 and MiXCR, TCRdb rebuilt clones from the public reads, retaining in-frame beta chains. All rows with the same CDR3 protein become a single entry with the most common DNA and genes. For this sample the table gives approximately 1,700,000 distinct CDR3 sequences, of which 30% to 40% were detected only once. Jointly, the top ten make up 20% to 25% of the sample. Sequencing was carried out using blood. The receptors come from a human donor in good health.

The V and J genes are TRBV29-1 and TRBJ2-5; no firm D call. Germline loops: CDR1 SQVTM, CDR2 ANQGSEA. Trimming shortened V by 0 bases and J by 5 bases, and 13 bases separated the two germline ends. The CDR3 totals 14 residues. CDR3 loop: CSVEDIGLGETQYF. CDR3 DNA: TGCAGCGTTGAAGATATAGGCTTGGGGGAGACCCAGTACTTC.

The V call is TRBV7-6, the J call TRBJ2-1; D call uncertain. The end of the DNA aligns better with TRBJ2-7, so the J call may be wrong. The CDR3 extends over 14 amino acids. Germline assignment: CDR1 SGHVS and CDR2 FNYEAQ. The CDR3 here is CASSLGAVHNEQYF. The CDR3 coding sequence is TGTGCCAGCAGCTTAGGGGCGGTACACAATGAGCAGTACTTC.

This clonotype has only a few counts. The CDR3 sequence is CASSAQRAGRVYGYTF. CDR3 nucleotides: TGTGCCAGCAGTGCCCAGAGGGCAGGTCGTGTCTATGGCTACACCTTC. This chain links TRBV12-3 or TRBV12-4 with TRBJ1-2; no reliable D call. The CDR3 covers 16 residues. V was trimmed by 5 bases and J by 4 bases, leaving 20 bases between them.

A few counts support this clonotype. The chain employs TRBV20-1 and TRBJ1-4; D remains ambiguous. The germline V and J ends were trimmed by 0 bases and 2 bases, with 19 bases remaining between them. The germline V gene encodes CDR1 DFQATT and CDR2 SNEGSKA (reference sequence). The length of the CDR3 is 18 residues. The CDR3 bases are TGCAGTGCTAGAGACCAACACGCTGATATAACGACTAATGAAAAACTGTTTTTT. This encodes CSARDQHADITTNEKLFF.

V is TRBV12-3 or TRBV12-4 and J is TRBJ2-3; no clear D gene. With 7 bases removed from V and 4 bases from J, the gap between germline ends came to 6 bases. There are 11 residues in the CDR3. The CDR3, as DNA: TGTGCCAGCACAGAGTCAGATACGCAGTATTTT. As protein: CASTESDTQYF.

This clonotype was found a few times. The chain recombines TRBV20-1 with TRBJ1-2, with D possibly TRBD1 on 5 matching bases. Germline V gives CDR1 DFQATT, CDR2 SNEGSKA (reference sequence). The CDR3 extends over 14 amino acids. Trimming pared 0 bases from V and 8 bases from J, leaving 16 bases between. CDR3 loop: CSARDPTGQRGYTF. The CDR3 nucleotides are TGCAGTGCTAGAGATCCTACAGGCCAAAGGGGCTACACCTTC.

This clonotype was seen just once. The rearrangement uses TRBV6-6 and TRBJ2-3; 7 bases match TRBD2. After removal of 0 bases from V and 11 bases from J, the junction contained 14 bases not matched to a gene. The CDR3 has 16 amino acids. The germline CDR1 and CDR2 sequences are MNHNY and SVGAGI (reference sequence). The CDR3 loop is CASSYSSSGSSYEQYF. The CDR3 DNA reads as TGTGCCAGCAGTTACTCTTCTAGCGGAAGCTCCTACGAGCAGTATTTT.

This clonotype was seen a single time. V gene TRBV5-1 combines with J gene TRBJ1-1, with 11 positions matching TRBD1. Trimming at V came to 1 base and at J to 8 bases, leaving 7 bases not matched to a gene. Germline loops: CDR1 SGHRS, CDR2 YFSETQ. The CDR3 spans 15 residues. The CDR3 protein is CASSLSGQGVREAFF. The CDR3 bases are TGCGCCAGCAGCTTGTCGGGACAGGGGGTCAGGGAAGCTTTCTTT.

CDR3 protein: CASSPSRATEQYF. The DNA of the CDR3 is TGTGCCAGCAGTCCGTCCAGGGCCACCGAGCAGTACTTC. The rearrangement links TRBV6-5 to TRBJ2-7, with a weak D call TRBD1 (5 bases). Per the germline V gene, CDR1 is MNHEY and CDR2 is SVGAGI. The CDR3 runs to 13 residues. The germline V and J ends were trimmed by 5 bases and 6 bases, with 14 bases remaining between them.

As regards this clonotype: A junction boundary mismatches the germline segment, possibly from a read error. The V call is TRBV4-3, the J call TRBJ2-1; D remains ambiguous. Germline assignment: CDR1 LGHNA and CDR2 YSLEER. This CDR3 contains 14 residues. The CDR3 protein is CASSQDNRHNGQFF. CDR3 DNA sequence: TGCGCCAGCAGCCAAGATAATAGACACAATGGGCAGTTCTTC.

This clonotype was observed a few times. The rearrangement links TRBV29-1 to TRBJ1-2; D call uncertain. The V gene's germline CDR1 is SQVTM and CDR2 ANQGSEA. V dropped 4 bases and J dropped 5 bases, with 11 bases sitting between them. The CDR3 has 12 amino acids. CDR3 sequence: CSVAVVGYGYTF. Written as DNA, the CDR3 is TGCAGCGTTGCAGTTGTCGGATATGGCTACACCTTC.

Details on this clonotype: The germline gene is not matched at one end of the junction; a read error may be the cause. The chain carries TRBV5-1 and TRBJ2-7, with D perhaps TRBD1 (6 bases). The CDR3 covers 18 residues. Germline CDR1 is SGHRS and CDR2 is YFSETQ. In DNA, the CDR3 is TGCGCCAGCAGTTTGGACGACCCCAGTCAGGGGTTCTCCTACGAGCAGTACTTC. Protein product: CASSLDDPSQGFSYEQYF.

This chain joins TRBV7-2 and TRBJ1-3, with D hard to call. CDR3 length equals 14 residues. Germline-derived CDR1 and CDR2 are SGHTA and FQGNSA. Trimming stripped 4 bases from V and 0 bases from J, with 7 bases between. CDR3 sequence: CASSSPPSGNTIYF. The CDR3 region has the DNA TGTGCCAGCAGCTCCCCCCCCTCTGGAAACACCATATATTTT.

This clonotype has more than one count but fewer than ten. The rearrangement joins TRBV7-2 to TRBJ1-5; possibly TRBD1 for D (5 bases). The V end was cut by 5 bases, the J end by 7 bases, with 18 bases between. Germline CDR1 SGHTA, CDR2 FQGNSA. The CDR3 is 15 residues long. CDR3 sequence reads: CASSPYPTVTQPQHF. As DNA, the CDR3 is TGTGCCAGCAGCCCATACCCGACAGTGACACAGCCCCAGCATTTT.

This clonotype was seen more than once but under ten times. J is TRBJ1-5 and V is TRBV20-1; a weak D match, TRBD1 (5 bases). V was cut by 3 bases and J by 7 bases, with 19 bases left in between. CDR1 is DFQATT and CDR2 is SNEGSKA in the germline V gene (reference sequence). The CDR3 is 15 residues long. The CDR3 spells CSARSSLIGGQPQHF. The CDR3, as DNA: TGCAGTGCTAGGTCGTCTTTAATCGGGGGACAGCCCCAGCATTTT.

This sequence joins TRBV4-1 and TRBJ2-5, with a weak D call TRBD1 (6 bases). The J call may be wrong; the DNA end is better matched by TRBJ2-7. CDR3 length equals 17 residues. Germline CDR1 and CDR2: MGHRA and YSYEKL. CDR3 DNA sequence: TGCGCCAGCAGCCCCTTTCTGAGGGGGTCCCACTACTACGAGCAGTACTTC. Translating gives CASSPFLRGSHYYEQYF.

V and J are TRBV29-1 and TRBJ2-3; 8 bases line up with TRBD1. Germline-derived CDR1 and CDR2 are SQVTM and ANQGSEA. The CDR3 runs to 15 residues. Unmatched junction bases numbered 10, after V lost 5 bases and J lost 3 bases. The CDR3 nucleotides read TGCAGCGTTACTCGAACAGGGGGTGGTACAGATACGCAGTATTTT. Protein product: CSVTRTGGGTDTQYF.

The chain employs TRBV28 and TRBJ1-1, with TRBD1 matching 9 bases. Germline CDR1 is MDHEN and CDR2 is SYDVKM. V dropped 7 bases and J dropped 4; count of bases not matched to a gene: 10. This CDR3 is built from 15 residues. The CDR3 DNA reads TGTGCCAGCAAAGACCCGGGACAGGGTCGCACTGAAGCTTTCTTT. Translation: CASKDPGQGRTEAFF.

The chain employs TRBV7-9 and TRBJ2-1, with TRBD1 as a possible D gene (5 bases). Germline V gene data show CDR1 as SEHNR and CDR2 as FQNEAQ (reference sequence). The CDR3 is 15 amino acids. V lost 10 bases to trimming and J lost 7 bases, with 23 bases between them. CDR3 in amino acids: CATSSTASSWNEQFF. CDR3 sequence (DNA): TGTGCCACTTCGTCGACAGCCTCTTCATGGAATGAGCAGTTCTTC.

CDR3 region: CASSSTGIGRSGANVLTF. The DNA of the CDR3 is TGCGCCAGCAGCTCCACAGGGATAGGTCGCTCTGGGGCCAACGTCCTGACTTTC. The V and J genes are TRBV5-1 and TRBJ2-6; D possibly corresponds to TRBD1 (6 bases). The germline V gene has CDR1 SGHRS and CDR2 YFSETQ. V was pared by 3 bases and J by 0 bases, with 16 bases between. The CDR3 length is 18 residues.

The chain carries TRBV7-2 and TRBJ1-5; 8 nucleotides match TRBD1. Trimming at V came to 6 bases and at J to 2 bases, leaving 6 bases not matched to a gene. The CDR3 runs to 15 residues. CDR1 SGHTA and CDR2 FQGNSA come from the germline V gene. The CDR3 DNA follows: TGTGCCAGCAGACCGACAGGGGTTGGCAATCAGCCCCAGCATTTT. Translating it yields CASRPTGVGNQPQHF.